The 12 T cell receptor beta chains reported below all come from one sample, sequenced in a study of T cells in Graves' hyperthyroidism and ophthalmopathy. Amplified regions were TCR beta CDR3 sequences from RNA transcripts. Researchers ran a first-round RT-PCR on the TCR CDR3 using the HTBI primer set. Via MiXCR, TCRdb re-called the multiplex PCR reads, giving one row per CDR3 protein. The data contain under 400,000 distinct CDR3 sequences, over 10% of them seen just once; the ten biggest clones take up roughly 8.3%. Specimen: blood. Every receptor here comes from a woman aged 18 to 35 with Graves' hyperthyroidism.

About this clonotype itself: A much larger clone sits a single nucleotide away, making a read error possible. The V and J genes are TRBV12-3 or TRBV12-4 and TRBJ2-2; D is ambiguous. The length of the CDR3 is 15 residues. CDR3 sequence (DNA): TGTGCCAACAGTCCCCTCCTTCGGGTTACCGGGGAGCTGTTTTTT. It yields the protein CANSPLLRVTGELFF.

This chain's CDR3 is CSAQPQGRLGYTF. Written as DNA, the CDR3 is TGCAGTGCCCAACCCCAGGGGAGATTAGGCTACACCTTC. This chain joins TRBV20-1 and TRBJ1-2, with D maybe TRBD1 (6 bases). Trimming cost V 6 bases and J 8 bases, with 19 bases left between them. The CDR3 runs 13 residues. CDR1 DFQATT and CDR2 SNEGSKA come from the germline V gene (reference sequence).

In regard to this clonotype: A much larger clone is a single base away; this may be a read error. CDR3 residues: CSARSGTGVPPLDTQCF. The CDR3, as DNA: TGCAGTGCTCGTTCCGGGACAGGGGTCCCCCCATTGGATACGCAGTGTTTT. The rearrangement joins TRBV20-1 to TRBJ2-3, with 10 bases that match TRBD1. CDR1 DFQATT and CDR2 SNEGSKA come from the germline V gene (reference sequence). The CDR3 totals 17 residues.

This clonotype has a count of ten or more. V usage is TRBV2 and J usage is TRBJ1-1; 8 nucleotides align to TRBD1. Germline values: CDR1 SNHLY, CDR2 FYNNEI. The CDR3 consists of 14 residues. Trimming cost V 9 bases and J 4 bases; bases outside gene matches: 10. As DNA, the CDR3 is TGTGCCAGTTTTAATGTACAGGGGGGCACTGAAGCTTTCTTT. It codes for CASFNVQGGTEAFF.

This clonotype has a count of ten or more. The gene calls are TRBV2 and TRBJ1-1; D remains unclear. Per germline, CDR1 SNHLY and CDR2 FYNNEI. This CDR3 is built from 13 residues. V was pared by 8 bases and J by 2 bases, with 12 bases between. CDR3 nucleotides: TGTGCCAGCTACTTGACTGTAAACACTGAAGCTTTCTTT. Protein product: CASYLTVNTEAFF. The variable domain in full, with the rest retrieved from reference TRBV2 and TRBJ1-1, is EPEVTQTPSHQVTQMGQEVILRCVPISNHLYFYWYRQILGQKVEFLVSFYNNEISEKSEIFDDQFSVERPDGSNFTLKIRSTKLEDSAMYFCASYLTVNTEAFFGQGTRLTVV.

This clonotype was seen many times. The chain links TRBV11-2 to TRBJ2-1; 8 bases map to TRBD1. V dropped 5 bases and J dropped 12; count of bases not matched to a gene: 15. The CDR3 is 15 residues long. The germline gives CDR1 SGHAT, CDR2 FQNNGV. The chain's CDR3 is CASSRKGQDPLWQFF. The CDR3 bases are TGTGCCAGCAGCCGAAAGGGACAGGACCCCTTGTGGCAGTTCTTC.

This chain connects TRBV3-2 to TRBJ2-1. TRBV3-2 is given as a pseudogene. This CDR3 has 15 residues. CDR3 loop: CASSLDRSAYNEQFF. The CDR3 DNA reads TGTGCCAGCAGCCTCGACCGTTCGGCCTACAATGAGCAGTTCTTC.

The CDR3 DNA sequence: TGCAGTGCTAGACCAGGGACAGATACGCAGTATTTT. Amino acids: CSARPGTDTQYF. This rearrangement joins TRBV20-1 to TRBJ2-3; TRBD1 is a possible D gene (5 bases). The CDR3 runs 12 residues. Germline V CDR1 and CDR2: DFQATT, SNEGSKA (reference sequence). Deletions cut 2 bases from V and 3 bases from J, with 6 bases between.

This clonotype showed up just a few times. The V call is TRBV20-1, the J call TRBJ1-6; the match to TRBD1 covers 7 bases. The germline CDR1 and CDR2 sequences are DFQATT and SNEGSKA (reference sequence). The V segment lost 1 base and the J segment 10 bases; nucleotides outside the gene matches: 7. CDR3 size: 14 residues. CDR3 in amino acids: CSARVPGGGSPLHF. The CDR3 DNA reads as TGCAGTGCTAGAGTACCAGGGGGTGGGTCACCCCTCCACTTT.

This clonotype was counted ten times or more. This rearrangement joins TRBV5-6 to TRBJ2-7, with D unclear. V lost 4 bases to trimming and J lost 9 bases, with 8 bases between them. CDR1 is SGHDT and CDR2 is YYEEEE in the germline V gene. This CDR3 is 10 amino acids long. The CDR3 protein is CASSTKGQYF. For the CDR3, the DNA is TGTGCCAGCAGCACCAAAGGGCAGTACTTC. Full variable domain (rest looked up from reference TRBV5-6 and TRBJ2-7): DAGVTQSPTHLIKTRGQQVTLRCSPKSGHDTVSWYQQALGQGPQFIFQYYEEEERQRGNFPDRFSGHQFPNYSSELNVNALLLGDSALYLCASSTKGQYFGPGTRLTVT.

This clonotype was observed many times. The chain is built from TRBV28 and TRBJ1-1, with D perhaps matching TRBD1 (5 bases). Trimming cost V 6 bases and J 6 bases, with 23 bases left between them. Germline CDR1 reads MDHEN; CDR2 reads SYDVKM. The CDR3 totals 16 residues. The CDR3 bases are TGTGCCAGCAGAGAACCGGGACCCCCCCAGGAGGCTGAAGCTTTCTTT. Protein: CASREPGPPQEAEAFF.

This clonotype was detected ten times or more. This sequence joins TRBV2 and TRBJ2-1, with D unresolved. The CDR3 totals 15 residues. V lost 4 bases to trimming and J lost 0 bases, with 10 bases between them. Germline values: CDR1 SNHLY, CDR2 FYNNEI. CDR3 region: CASSGAHSSYNEQFF. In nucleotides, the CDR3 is TGTGCCAGCAGTGGTGCGCATAGCTCCTACAATGAGCAGTTCTTC.